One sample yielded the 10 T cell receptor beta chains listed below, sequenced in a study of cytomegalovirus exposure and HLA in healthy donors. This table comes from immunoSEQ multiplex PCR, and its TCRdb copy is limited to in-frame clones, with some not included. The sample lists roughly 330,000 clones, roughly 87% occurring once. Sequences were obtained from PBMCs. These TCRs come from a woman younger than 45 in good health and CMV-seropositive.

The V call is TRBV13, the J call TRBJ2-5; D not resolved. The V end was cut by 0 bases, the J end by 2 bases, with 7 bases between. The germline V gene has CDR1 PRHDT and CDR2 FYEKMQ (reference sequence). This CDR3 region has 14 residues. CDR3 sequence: CASSLGAGQETQYF. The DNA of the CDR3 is TGTGCCAGCAGCTTAGGGGCAGGTCAAGAGACCCAGTACTTC.

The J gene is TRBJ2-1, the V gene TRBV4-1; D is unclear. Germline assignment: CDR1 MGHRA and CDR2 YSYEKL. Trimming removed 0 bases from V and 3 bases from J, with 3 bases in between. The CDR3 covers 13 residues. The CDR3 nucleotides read TGCGCCAGCAGCCAAGAAGGCTACAATGAGCAGTTCTTC. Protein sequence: CASSQEGYNEQFF.

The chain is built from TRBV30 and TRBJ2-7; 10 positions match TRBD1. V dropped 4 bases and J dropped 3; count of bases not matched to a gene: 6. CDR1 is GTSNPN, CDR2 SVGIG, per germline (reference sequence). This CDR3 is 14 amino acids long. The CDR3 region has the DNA TGTGCCTGGAAAACCGGGACAGGGGTCTACGAGCAGTACTTC. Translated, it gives CAWKTGTGVYEQYF.

The CDR3 bases are TGTGCCAGCAGTTTCTTTGCGGGAGAGCAGGATGAGCAGTTCTTC. Its protein product is CASSFFAGEQDEQFF. The V call is TRBV27, the J call TRBJ2-1, with TRBD2 identical over 7 bases. The CDR3 is 15 amino acids. The germline gives CDR1 MNHEY, CDR2 SMNVEV (reference sequence). With 3 bases clipped from V and 8 bases from J, the junction kept 10 bases outside the gene matches.

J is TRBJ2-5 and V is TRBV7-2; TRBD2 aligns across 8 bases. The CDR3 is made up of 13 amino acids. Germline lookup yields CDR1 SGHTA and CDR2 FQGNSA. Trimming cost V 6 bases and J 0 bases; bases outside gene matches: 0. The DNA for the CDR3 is TGTGCCAGCAGGCGGGGGGACCAAGAGACCCAGTACTTC. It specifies CASRRGDQETQYF.

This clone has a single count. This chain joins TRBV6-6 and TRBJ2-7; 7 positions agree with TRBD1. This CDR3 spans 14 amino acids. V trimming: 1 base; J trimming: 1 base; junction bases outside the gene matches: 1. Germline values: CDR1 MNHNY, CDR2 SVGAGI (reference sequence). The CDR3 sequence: CASSYLGQSYEQYF. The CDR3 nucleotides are TGTGCCAGCAGTTACTTGGGACAGTCCTACGAGCAGTACTTC.

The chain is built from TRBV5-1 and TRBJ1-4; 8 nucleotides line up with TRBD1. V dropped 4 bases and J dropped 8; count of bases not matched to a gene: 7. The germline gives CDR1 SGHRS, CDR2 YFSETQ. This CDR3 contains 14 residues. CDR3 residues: CASSRSDRAEKLFF. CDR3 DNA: TGCGCCAGCAGCAGATCGGACAGGGCGGAAAAACTGTTTTTT.

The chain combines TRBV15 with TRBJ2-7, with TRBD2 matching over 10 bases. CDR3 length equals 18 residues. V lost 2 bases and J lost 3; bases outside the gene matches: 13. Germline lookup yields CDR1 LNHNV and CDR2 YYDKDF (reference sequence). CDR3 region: CATSRRASGRALIYEQYF. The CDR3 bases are TGTGCCACCAGCAGACGGGCGAGCGGGAGGGCCCTTATCTACGAGCAGTACTTC.

The CDR3 sequence: CASSSGTGVSGELFF. The CDR3 region has the DNA TGCGCCAGCAGCTCCGGGACAGGGGTTTCCGGGGAGCTGTTTTTT. The V call is TRBV5-1, the J call TRBJ2-2; 10 nucleotides match TRBD1. From germline, CDR1 is SGHRS and CDR2 YFSETQ. The CDR3 is 15 residues long. Trimming at V came to 3 bases and at J to 6 bases, leaving 5 bases not matched to a gene.

Here the CDR3 reads CSVAFHNEQFF. In DNA form, the CDR3 reads TGCAGCGTTGCTTTCCACAATGAGCAGTTCTTC. The rearrangement uses TRBV29-1 and TRBJ2-1; D is unresolved. The V gene's germline CDR1 is SQVTM and CDR2 ANQGSEA. The CDR3 runs to 11 residues. Trimming left V 4 bases short and J 5 bases short, with 6 bases between.